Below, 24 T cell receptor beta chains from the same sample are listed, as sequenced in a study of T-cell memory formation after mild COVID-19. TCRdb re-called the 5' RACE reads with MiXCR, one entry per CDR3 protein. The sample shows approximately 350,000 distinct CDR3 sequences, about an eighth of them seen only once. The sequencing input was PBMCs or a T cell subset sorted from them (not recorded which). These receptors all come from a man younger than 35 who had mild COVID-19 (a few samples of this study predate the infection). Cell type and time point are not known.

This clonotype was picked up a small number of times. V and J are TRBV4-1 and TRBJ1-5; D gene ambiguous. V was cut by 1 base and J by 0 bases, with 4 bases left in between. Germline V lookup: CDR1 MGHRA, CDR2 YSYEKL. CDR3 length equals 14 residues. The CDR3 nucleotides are TGCGCCAGCAGCCAAGTGACTAGCAATCAGCCCCAGCATTTT. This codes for CASSQVTSNQPQHF.

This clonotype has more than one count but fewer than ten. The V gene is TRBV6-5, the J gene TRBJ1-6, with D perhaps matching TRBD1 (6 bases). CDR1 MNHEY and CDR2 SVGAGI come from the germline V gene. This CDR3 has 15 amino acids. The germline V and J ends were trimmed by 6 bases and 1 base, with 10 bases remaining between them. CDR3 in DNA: TGTGCCAGCAGCCCAGGGGTTTCCTATAATTCACCCCTCCACTTT. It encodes CASSPGVSYNSPLHF.

CDR3 loop: CASSSSSVETQYF. The CDR3 coding sequence is TGTGCCAGCAGCTCCTCCAGCGTGGAGACCCAGTACTTC. The chain links TRBV7-2 to TRBJ2-5; the D is unclear. CDR3 size: 13 residues. Germline CDR1 SGHTA, CDR2 FQGNSA. V lost 4 bases, J lost 5 bases, and 11 bases lay in between.

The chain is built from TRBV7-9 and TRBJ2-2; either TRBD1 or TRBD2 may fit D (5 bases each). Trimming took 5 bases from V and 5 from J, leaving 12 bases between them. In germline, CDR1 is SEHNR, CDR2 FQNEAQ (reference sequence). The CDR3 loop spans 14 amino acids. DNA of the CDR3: TGTGCCAGCAGCATTGGGACGCTGACCGGGGAGCTGTTTTTT. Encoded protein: CASSIGTLTGELFF.

CDR3 in DNA: TGTGCCAGCAGCTTCCCCCCGAGGGACTCGCGGGGTGAGCAGTTCTTC. It is translated as CASSFPPRDSRGEQFF. The rearrangement links TRBV7-2 to TRBJ2-1; the D gene is possibly TRBD2 (6 bases). CDR1 and CDR2 from the germline V gene are SGHTA and FQGNSA. V gave up 3 bases and J gave up 9 bases, with 21 bases separating them. This CDR3 region has 16 residues.

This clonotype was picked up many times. DNA for the CDR3: TGCAGCTACCGCAAACAAGGAGGGGACAGCAATGAGCAGTTCTTC. Protein sequence: CSYRKQGGDSNEQFF. This rearrangement joins TRBV29-1 to TRBJ2-1, with D possibly matching TRBD1 (7 bases). The CDR3 totals 15 residues. V lost 8 bases to trimming and J lost 6 bases, with 23 bases between them. CDR1 and CDR2 from the germline V gene are SQVTM and ANQGSEA.

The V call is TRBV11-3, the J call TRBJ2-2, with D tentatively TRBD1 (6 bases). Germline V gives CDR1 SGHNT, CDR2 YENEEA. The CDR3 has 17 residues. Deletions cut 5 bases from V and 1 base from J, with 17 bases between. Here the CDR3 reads CASSRRTPGQNTGELFF. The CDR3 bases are TGTGCCAGCAGCCGTAGAACCCCGGGACAGAACACCGGGGAGCTGTTTTTT.

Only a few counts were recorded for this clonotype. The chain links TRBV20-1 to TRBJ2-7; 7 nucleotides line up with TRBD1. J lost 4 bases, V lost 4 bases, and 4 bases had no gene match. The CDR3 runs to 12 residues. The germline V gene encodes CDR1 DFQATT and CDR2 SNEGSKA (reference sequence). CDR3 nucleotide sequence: TGCAGTGCTACACCACAGGGGTACGAGCAGTACTTC. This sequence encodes CSATPQGYEQYF.

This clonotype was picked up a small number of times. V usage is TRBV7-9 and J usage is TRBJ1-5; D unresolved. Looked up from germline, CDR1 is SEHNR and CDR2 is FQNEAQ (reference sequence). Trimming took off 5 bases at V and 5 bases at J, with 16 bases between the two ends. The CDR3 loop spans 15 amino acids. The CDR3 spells CASSAARVGHQPQHF. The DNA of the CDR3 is TGTGCCAGCAGCGCCGCGAGGGTAGGGCATCAGCCCCAGCATTTT.

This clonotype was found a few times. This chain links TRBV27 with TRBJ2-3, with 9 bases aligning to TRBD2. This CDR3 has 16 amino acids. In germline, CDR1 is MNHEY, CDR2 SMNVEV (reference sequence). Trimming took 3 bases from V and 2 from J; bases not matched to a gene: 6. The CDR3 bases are TGTGCCAGCAGTTTTCTAGCGGGGACAGCCACAGATACGCAGTATTTT. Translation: CASSFLAGTATDTQYF.

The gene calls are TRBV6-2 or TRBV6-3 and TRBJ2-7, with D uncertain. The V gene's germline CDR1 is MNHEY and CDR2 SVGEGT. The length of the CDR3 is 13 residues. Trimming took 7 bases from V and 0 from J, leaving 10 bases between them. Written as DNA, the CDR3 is TGTGCCAGCAAGCGACGTGACTCCTACGAGCAGTACGTC. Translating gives CASKRRDSYEQYV.

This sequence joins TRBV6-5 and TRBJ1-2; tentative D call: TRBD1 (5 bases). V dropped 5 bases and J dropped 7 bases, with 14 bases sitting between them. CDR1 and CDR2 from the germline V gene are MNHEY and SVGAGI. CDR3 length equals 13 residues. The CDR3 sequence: CASSPGPISGYTF. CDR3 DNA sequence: TGTGCCAGCAGTCCGGGGCCTATAAGTGGCTACACCTTC.

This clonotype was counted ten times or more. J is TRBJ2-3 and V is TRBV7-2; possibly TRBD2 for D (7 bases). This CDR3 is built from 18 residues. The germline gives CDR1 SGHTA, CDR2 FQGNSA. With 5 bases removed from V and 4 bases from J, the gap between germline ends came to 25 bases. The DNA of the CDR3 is TGTGCCAGCAGCCGAGGCCAAATTATGCCGCGGGGGCCAGATACGCAGTATTTT. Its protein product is CASSRGQIMPRGPDTQYF.

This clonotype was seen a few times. CDR3 DNA: TGTGCCAGCAGTTATAGGCGGCAAGAGACCCAGTACTTC. Protein sequence: CASSYRRQETQYF. The chain links TRBV6-2 or TRBV6-3 to TRBJ2-5; D is unclear. The CDR3 is 13 residues long. Looked up from germline, CDR1 is MNHEY and CDR2 is SVGEGT. V was cut by 3 bases and J by 2 bases, with 7 bases left in between.

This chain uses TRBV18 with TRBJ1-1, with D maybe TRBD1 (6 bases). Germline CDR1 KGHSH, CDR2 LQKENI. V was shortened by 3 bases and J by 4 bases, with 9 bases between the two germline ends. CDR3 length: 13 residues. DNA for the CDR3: TGTGCCAGCTCACCCGGACAGCTCACTGAAGCTTTCTTT. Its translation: CASSPGQLTEAFF.

As DNA, the CDR3 is TGTGCCAGCGTCGGACAGAGACCTTTCGATGAGCAGTTCTTC. This encodes CASVGQRPFDEQFF. V gene TRBV6-5 combines with J gene TRBJ2-1; D may be TRBD1 (6 bases). The CDR3 is 14 amino acids. Germline lookup yields CDR1 MNHEY and CDR2 SVGAGI. Trimming took 8 bases from V and 8 from J, leaving 19 bases between them.

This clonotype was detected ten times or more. Here the CDR3 reads CASRSGENEKLFF. The CDR3 coding sequence is TGTGCCAGCAGATCGGGTGAAAATGAAAAACTGTTTTTT. The chain employs TRBV11-2 and TRBJ1-4; D remains unclear. Germline CDR1 and CDR2: SGHAT and FQNNGV. The ends were cut back, 6 bases at V and 5 bases at J, with 10 bases in the middle. CDR3 length: 13 amino acids.

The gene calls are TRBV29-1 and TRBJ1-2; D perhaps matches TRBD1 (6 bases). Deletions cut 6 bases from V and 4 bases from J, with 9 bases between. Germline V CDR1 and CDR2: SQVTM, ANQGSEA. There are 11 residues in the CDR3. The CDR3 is CSVGQIYGYTF. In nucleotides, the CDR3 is TGCAGCGTCGGACAGATCTATGGCTACACCTTC.

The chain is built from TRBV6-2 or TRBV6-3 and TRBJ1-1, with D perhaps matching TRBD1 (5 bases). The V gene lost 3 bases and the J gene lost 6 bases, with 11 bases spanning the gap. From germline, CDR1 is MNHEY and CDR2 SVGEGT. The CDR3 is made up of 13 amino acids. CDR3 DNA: TGTGCCAGCAGTTATGAGGGGCCCGCTGAAGCTTTCTTT. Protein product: CASSYEGPAEAFF.

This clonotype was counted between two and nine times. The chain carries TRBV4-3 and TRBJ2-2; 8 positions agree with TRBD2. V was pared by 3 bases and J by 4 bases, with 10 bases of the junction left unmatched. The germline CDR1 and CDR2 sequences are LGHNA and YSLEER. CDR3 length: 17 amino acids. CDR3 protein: CASSQDPERGPTGELFF. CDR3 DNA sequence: TGCGCCAGCAGCCAGGATCCGGAGCGGGGGCCCACCGGGGAGCTGTTTTTT.

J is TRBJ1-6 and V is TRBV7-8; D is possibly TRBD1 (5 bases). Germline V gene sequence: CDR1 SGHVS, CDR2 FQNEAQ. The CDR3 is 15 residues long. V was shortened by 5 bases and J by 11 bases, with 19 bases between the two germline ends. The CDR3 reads CASSPQGNRTPPLHF. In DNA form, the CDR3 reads TGTGCCAGCAGCCCTCAGGGAAATAGGACCCCACCCCTCCACTTT. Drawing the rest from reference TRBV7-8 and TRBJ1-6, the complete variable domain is GAGVSQSPRYKVAKRGQDVALRCDPISGHVSLFWYQQALGQGPEFLTYFQNEAQLDKSGLPSDRFFAERPEGSVSTLKIQRTQQEDSAVYLCASSPQGNRTPPLHFGNGTRLTVT.

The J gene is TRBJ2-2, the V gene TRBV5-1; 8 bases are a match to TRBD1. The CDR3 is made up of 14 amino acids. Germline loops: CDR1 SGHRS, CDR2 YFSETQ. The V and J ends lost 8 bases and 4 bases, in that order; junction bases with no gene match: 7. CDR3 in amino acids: CARGRTGPTGELFF. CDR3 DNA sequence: TGCGCCAGAGGCAGGACAGGGCCCACCGGGGAGCTGTTTTTT. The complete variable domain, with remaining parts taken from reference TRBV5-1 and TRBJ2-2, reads KAGVTQTPRYLIKTRGQQVTLSCSPISGHRSVSWYQQTPGQGLQFLFEYFSETQRNKGNFPGRFSGRQFSNSRSEMNVSTLELGDSALYLCARGRTGPTGELFFGEGSRLTVL.

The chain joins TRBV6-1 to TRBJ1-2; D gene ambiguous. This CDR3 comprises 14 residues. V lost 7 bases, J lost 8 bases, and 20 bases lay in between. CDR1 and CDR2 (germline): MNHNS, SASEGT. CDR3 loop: CASTVLGSVWGYTF. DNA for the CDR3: TGTGCCAGCACCGTCCTAGGGTCCGTCTGGGGCTACACCTTC.

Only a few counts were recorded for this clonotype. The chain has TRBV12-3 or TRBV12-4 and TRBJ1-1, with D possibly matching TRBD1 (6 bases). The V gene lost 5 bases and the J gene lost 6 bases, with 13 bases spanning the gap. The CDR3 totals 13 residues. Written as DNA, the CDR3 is TGTGCCAGCAGTAAAACAGGGATGTCTGAAGCTTTCTTT. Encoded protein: CASSKTGMSEAFF.